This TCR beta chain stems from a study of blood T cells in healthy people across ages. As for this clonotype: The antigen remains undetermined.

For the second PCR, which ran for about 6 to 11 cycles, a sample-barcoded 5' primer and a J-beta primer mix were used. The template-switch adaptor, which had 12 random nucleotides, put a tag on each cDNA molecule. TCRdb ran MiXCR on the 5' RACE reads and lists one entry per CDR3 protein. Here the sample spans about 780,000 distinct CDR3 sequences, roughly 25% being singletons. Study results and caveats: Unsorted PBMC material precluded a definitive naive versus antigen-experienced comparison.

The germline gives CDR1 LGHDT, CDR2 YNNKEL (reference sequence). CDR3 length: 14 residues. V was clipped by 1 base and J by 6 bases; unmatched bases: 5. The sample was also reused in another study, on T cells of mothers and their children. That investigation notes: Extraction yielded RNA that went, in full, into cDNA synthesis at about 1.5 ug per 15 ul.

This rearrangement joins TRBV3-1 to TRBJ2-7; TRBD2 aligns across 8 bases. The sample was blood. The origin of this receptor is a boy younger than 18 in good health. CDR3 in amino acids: CASSQVGLGGEQYF. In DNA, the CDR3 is TGTGCCAGCAGCCAAGTGGGACTAGGGGGCGAGCAGTACTTC.